What follows are 8 T cell receptor beta chains derived from one specimen sequenced in a study of monozygotic twins with inflammatory bowel disease. TCRdb re-called the 5' RACE reads; every CDR3 protein appears as one record, without DNA. Here the sample table reports 110,000 to 150,000 distinct CDR3 sequences. Sequencing input: blood. The source is a human donor with ulcerative colitis or Crohn's disease, or a healthy co-twin of an affected twin (not recorded which).

The chain couples TRBV29-1 to TRBJ1-1; TCRdb proposes TRBD1, but this gene call is untestable without DNA. The CDR3 extends over 13 amino acids. Germline V gene data show CDR1 as SQVTM and CDR2 as ANQGSEA. The chain's CDR3 is CSVEVGARTEAFF.

The V call is TRBV6-5, the J call TRBJ1-4; no DNA is available, so the TRBD1 call from TCRdb remains unchecked. CDR3 length equals 15 residues. Germline CDR1 reads MNHEY; CDR2 reads SVGAGI. This chain's CDR3 is CASSHTGSTNEKLFF.

The V call is TRBV27, the J call TRBJ2-7. Germline assignment: CDR1 MNHEY and CDR2 SMNVEV (reference sequence). The CDR3 is 15 amino acids. CDR3 loop: CASSLSAPRYYEQYF.

The chain has TRBV10-2 and TRBJ1-5; TCRdb returns TRBD1, unconfirmable since there is no DNA. Germline V gene lookup returns CDR1 WSHSY and CDR2 SAAADI. This CDR3 has 15 amino acids. CDR3 sequence reads: CASRAGQGSGQPQHF.

The chain uses TRBV12-3 or TRBV12-4 and TRBJ1-1. The CDR3 loop spans 14 amino acids. The CDR3 protein is CASSLSQLNTEAFF.

The chain couples TRBV3-1 to TRBJ1-2; TCRdb calls TRBD1, which cannot be checked without DNA. Germline CDR1 is LGHDT and CDR2 is YNNKEL (reference sequence). The CDR3 is made up of 12 amino acids. The CDR3 protein is CASSRRGWGYTF.

This rearrangement joins TRBV7-9 to TRBJ2-7; TCRdb names TRBD1, which stays unverified in the absence of DNA. This CDR3 is built from 15 residues. The V gene's germline CDR1 is SEHNR and CDR2 FQNEAQ (reference sequence). CDR3 amino acids: CASSSRQGKTYEQYF.

The chain joins TRBV19 to TRBJ1-2; TCRdb's D call of TRBD1 is untestable without DNA. The germline gives CDR1 LNHDA, CDR2 SQIVND (reference sequence). The length of the CDR3 is 14 residues. CDR3 sequence: CASSTSGAVYGYTF.